This passage covers 5 T cell receptor beta chains from one sample sequenced in a study of T cells in Graves' hyperthyroidism and ophthalmopathy. Authors of the study amplified TCR beta CDR3 regions from RNA transcripts. In the first-round RT-PCR of the TCR CDR3, the HTBI primer set was used. TCRdb analysed the multiplex PCR reads with MiXCR anew, one entry per CDR3 protein. The sample has hundreds of thousands of distinct CDR3 sequences, 35% to 45% seen once. Material for sequencing was blood. The receptors were sampled from a man aged 18 to 29 with Graves' hyperthyroidism.

The gene calls are TRBV12-3 or TRBV12-4 and TRBJ1-3; D call uncertain. The ends were cut back, 6 bases at V and 0 bases at J, with 12 bases in the middle. The CDR3 is 15 amino acids. The CDR3 loop is CASSPSRTSGNTIYF. CDR3 DNA sequence: TGTGCCAGCAGCCCGAGCAGGACCTCTGGAAACACCATATATTTT.

The table lists this clonotype with a few counts. The chain joins TRBV7-9 to TRBJ2-7; possible D gene TRBD2, 7 bases. In germline, CDR1 is SEHNR, CDR2 FQNEAQ (reference sequence). V was clipped by 5 bases and J by 1 base, with 15 bases between them. This CDR3 contains 15 residues. The CDR3 region has the DNA TGTGCCAGCAGCCCTCGGGGGGACAAGTCCTACGAGCAGTACTTC. As protein: CASSPRGDKSYEQYF.

V gene TRBV20-1 combines with J gene TRBJ1-1; no definite D call. Trimming left V 6 bases short and J 6 bases short, with 20 bases between. The CDR3 has 14 amino acids. CDR1 is DFQATT, CDR2 SNEGSKA, per germline (reference sequence). CDR3 coding DNA: TGCAGTGCCCAGATTCACCCCTTAGGAGCTGAAGCTTTCTTT. Translation: CSAQIHPLGAEAFF.

CDR3 loop: CSVELAGVDGFF. Here the CDR3 DNA reads TGCAGCGTTGAACTAGCGGGAGTGGACGGGTTCTTC. The chain links TRBV29-1 to TRBJ2-1, with TRBD2 matching over 10 bases. CDR3 length: 12 amino acids. Germline CDR1 and CDR2: SQVTM and ANQGSEA. V was clipped by 2 bases and J by 15 bases; unmatched bases: 7.

This chain links TRBV20-1 with TRBJ2-3; 14 bases match TRBD2. The CDR3 length is 16 residues. Germline-derived CDR1 and CDR2 are DFQATT and SNEGSKA (reference sequence). The V and J ends lost 6 bases and 6 bases, in that order; junction bases with no gene match: 11. The CDR3 region has the DNA TGCAGTGCCCGGACCGGGACTAGCGGGAGAGGGGATACGCAGTATTTT. Translated: CSARTGTSGRGDTQYF.